This record concerns one T cell receptor beta chain sequence. Antigen specificity is unknown. This specimen belongs to a study of T cells in tuberculosis. Produced via immunoSEQ multiplex PCR; TCRdb's table is partial and in-frame only. The sample includes about 40,000 clones, roughly 94% seen only once; the top ten take 4% to 5.5%. Broader study findings: Active tuberculosis alpha repertoires lay closer to GMM-specific TCRs than controls'.

The time point is: new active TB diagnosis, blood taken before or within 7 days of starting treatment. The CDR3 is 16 amino acids. CDR1 is SGHTA and CDR2 is FQGNSA in the germline V gene. The J segment lost 5 bases and the V segment lost 1 base, leaving 8 bases of the junction unmatched. The rearrangement uses TRBV7-2 and TRBJ2-5; 9 bases map to TRBD1. The starting material was PBMCs, obtained at tuberculosis diagnosis. The clonotype was recovered from an adult with tuberculosis. The CDR3 region has the DNA TGTGCCAGCAGCTTAGAAGGTACAGGGGGCCTCGAGACCCAGTACTTC. Its translation: CASSLEGTGGLETQYF.